The 2 T cell receptor beta chains presented below share a single source sample, sequenced in a study of CD8+CD57+ T cells in acquired aplastic anemia (dated by TCRdb to the late 2010s). The sample was run on an Illumina HiSeq 2000. Genomic DNA served as template for TCR beta VDJ combination and CDR3 sequence profiling. The public reads were reanalyzed by TCRdb: fastp trimming at Q25, MiXCR alignment, in-frame beta chains only. Each entry is one CDR3 protein sequence, shown with its most common DNA and genes. This sample holds around 180,000 distinct CDR3 sequences; over 60% were observed only once. The ten top clones hold around 42% of the sample. Sequenced: sorted CD4+, CD8+, or CD8+CD57+ T cells (not recorded which) from PBMCs. These receptors all stem from a human donor with severe aplastic anemia or a healthy control (not recorded which).

The chain uses TRBV29-1 and TRBJ2-7, with no clear D. CDR1 is SQVTM, CDR2 ANQGSEA, per germline. V was cut by 0 bases and J by 0 bases, with 12 bases left in between. The CDR3 extends over 15 amino acids. The chain's CDR3 is CSVEEVQSGSYEQYF. The CDR3 DNA reads as TGCAGCGTTGAAGAAGTACAGTCGGGCTCCTACGAGCAGTACTTC.

The rearrangement uses TRBV7-9 and TRBJ2-2, with D unresolved. The CDR3 has 15 residues. Germline loops: CDR1 SEHNR, CDR2 FQNEAQ (reference sequence). The V gene lost 5 bases and the J gene lost 2 bases, with 12 bases spanning the gap. Here the CDR3 reads CASSPSGLNTGELFF. The DNA of the CDR3 is TGTGCCAGCAGCCCCTCAGGCTTAAACACCGGGGAGCTGTTTTTT.